The following is a T cell receptor beta chain sequence with its context. These data are taken from a study of blood T cell repertoires in COVID-19. Study in general: T cells, B-cell-depleted T cells, or PBMCs supplied cDNA or gDNA.

Assay: immunoSEQ multiplex PCR; the TCRdb copy retains only in-frame clones and omits some. The sample carries approximately 390,000 clones, around nine tenths recorded once. Individuals drawn from around 24 US areas were about 18 to 95 years old. In assigning cohorts, the study relied on participant-reported clinical history. The study counted Cohort 3 donors as recovered given two negative PCRs, clearance, or symptom resolution. The CDR3 totals 13 residues. V was cut by 2 bases and J by 4 bases, with 6 bases left in between. Germline V lookup: CDR1 LGHNA, CDR2 YSLEER. Sequenced input: PBMCs or T cells enriched from blood (not recorded which). The rearrangement uses TRBV4-3 and TRBJ1-3; D gene uncertain. This clonotype was obtained from a woman between 45 and 65 years old who had recovered from COVID-19. The CDR3 region is CASSQILGNTIYF. Written as DNA, the CDR3 is TGCGCCAGCAGCCAAATTCTCGGAAACACCATATATTTT.